In this sample, the clone carrying this T cell receptor (beta chain) turned up a few times. The antigen remains unidentified. The V end was cut by 5 bases, the J end by 4 bases, with 13 bases between. The CDR3 is 14 amino acids. Germline CDR1 and CDR2: MNHEY and SVGAGI. This sample is part of a study of T-cell memory formation after mild COVID-19. Study details: Among the donors, TCR clusters were largely specific to each donor. Study-level points and caveats: Cross-reactive memory apparently joined, as some responding clones appeared in pre-infection memory. Unconfirmed was the SARS-CoV-2 specificity of second-wave clones that peaked on day 37.

TCR alpha and TCR beta cDNA libraries carrying sample barcodes and UMIs were produced by 5'RACE using constant-segment primers. TCRdb re-called the 5' RACE reads through MiXCR, storing one row per CDR3 protein. The sample yields roughly 300,000 distinct CDR3 sequences, around 8% seen once. The chain joins TRBV6-5 to TRBJ2-3; no firm D call. The source is a man in his late teens or twenties who had mild COVID-19 (a few samples of this study predate the infection). Cell type and time point are not known. Input material: PBMCs or a T cell subset sorted from them (not recorded which). CDR3 in amino acids: CASSISRFPDTQYF. The DNA of the CDR3 is TGTGCCAGCAGTATTAGTAGGTTCCCAGATACGCAGTATTTT.